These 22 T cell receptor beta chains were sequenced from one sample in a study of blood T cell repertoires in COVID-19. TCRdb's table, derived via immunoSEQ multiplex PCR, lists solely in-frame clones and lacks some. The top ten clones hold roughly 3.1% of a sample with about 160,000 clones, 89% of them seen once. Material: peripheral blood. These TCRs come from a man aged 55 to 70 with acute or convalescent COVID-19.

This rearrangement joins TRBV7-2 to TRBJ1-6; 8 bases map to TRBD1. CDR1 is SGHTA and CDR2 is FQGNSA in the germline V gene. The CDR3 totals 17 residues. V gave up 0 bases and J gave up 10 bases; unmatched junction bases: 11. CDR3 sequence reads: CASSLAGLGQARSPLHF. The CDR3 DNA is TGTGCCAGCAGCTTAGCGGGGTTGGGACAGGCTCGATCACCCCTCCACTTT.

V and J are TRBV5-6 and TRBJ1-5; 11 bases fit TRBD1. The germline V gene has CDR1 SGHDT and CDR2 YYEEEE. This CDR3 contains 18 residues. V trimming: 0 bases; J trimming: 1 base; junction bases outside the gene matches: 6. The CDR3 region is CASSLVRDRGLSNQPQHF. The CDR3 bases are TGTGCCAGCAGCTTGGTTCGGGACAGGGGGTTGAGCAATCAGCCCCAGCATTTT.

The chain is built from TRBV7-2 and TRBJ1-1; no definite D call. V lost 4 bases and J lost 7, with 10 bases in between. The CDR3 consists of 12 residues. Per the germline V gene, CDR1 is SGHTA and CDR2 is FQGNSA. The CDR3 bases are TGTGCCAGCAGCTCGTCAGGAATTGAAGCTTTCTTT. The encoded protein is CASSSSGIEAFF.

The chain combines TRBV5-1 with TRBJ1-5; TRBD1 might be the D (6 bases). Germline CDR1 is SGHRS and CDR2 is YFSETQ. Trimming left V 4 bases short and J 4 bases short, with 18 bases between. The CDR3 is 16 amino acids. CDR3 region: CASSITPGVGNQPQHF. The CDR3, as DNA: TGCGCCAGCAGCATCACCCCAGGGGTAGGAAATCAGCCCCAGCATTTT.

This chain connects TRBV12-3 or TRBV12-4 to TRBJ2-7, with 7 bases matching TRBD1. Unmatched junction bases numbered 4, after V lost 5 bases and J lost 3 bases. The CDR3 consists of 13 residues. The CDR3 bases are TGTGCCAGCAGTGTACAGGGGTACTACGAGCAGTACTTC. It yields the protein CASSVQGYYEQYF.

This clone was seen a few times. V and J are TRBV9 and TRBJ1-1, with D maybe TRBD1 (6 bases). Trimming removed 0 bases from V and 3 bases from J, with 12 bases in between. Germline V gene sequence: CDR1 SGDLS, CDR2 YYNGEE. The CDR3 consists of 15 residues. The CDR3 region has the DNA TGTGCCAGCAGCGTAGGCAACAGGGATTACACTGAAGCTTTCTTT. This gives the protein CASSVGNRDYTEAFF.

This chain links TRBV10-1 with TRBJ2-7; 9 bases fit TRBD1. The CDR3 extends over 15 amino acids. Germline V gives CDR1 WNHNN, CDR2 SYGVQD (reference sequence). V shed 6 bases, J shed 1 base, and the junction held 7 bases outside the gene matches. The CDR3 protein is CASRTRDRESYEQYF. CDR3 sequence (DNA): TGCGCCAGCAGGACCCGGGACAGGGAATCCTACGAGCAGTACTTC.

CDR3: CASTWTGKQPQHF. For the CDR3, the DNA is TGTGCCAGCACCTGGACAGGGAAACAGCCCCAGCATTTT. The chain combines TRBV6-5 with TRBJ1-5; TRBD1 matches 8 bases. With 7 bases clipped from V and 7 bases from J, the junction kept 6 bases outside the gene matches. The CDR3 contains 13 residues. From germline, CDR1 is MNHEY and CDR2 SVGAGI.

The CDR3 nucleotides are TGCGCCAGCAGGGACGCGGGCTATGGCTACACCTTC. Encoded protein: CASRDAGYGYTF. This chain joins TRBV4-1 and TRBJ1-2; D gene uncertain. Germline V CDR1 and CDR2: MGHRA, YSYEKL. The CDR3 is made up of 12 amino acids. V lost 6 bases to trimming and J lost 4 bases, with 9 bases between them.

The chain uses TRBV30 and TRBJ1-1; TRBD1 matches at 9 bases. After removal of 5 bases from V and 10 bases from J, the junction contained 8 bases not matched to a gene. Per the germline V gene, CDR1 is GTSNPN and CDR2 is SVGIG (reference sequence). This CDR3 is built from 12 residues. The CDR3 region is CAWRQGDRRAFF. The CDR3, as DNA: TGTGCCTGGCGACAGGGGGACCGGAGAGCTTTCTTT.

CDR3: CASSFSGGGSETQYF. CDR3 nucleotides: TGCGCCAGCAGCTTTAGCGGGGGGGGATCGGAGACCCAGTACTTC. The chain employs TRBV5-1 and TRBJ2-5, with 11 nucleotides matching TRBD2. Trimming cost V 2 bases and J 5 bases; bases outside gene matches: 5. This CDR3 region has 15 residues. Germline CDR1 and CDR2: SGHRS and YFSETQ. The whole variable domain, filled in from reference TRBV5-1 and TRBJ2-5, reads KAGVTQTPRYLIKTRGQQVTLSCSPISGHRSVSWYQQTPGQGLQFLFEYFSETQRNKGNFPGRFSGRQFSNSRSEMNVSTLELGDSALYLCASSFSGGGSETQYFGPGTRLLVL.

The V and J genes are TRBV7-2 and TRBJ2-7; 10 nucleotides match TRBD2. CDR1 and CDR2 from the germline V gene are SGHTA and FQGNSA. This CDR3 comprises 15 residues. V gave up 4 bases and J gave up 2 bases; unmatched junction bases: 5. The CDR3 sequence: CASSYGLAETYEQYF. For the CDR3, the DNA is TGTGCCAGCAGCTACGGACTAGCGGAAACCTACGAGCAGTACTTC.

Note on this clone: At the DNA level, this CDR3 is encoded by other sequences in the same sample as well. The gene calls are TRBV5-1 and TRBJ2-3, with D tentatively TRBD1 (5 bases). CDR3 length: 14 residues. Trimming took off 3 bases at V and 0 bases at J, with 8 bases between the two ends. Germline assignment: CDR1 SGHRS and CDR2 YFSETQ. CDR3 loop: CASSWRQSTDTQYF. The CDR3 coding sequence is TGCGCCAGCAGCTGGAGACAGAGCACAGATACGCAGTATTTT.

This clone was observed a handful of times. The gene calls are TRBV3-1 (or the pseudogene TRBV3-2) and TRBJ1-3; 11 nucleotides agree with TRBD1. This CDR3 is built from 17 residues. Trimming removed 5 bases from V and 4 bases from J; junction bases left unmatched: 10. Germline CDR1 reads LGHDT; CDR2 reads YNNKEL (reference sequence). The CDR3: CASSIRTGGAWGNTIYF. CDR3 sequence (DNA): TGTGCCAGCAGCATTCGGACAGGGGGCGCGTGGGGAAACACCATATATTTT.

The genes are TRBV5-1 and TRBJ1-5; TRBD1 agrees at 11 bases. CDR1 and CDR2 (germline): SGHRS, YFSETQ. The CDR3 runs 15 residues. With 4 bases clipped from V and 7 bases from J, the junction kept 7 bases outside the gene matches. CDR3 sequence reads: CASSEMGQGGQPQHF. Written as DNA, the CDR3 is TGCGCCAGCAGCGAAATGGGACAGGGGGGCCAGCCCCAGCATTTT. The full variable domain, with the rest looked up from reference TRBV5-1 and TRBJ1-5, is KAGVTQTPRYLIKTRGQQVTLSCSPISGHRSVSWYQQTPGQGLQFLFEYFSETQRNKGNFPGRFSGRQFSNSRSEMNVSTLELGDSALYLCASSEMGQGGQPQHFGDGTRLSIL.

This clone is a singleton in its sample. Written as DNA, the CDR3 is TGTGCCAGCAGCGTCCGGGACACGGTCCCCAGAGGGACCCAGTACTTC. This translates into CASSVRDTVPRGTQYF. This sequence joins TRBV9 and TRBJ2-5; maybe TRBD1 (6 bases). CDR1 and CDR2 (germline): SGDLS, YYNGEE. The CDR3 runs to 16 residues. V lost 2 bases, J lost 7 bases, and 21 bases lay in between.

CDR3 amino acids: CASSYGTDTEAFF. The CDR3 region has the DNA TGTGCCAGCAGTTACGGGACAGACACTGAAGCTTTCTTT. The chain is built from TRBV6-5 and TRBJ1-1; 7 positions agree with TRBD1. The V gene's germline CDR1 is MNHEY and CDR2 SVGAGI. The CDR3 extends over 13 amino acids. The junction had 0 bases not matched to a gene; V was cut back by 2 bases and J by 3 bases.

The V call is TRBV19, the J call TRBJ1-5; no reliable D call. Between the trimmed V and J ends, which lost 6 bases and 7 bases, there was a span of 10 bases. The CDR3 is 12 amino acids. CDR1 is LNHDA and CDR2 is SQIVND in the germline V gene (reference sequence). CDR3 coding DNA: TGTGCCAGTAGCTGGGGAGACCAGCCCCAGCATTTT. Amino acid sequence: CASSWGDQPQHF.

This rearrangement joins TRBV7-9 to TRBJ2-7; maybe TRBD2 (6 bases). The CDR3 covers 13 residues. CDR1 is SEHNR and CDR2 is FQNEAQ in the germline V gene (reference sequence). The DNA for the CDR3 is TGTGCAGTTGCGGTAACTAGCCTTGAAGAGCAGTACTTC. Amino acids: CAVAVTSLEEQYF.

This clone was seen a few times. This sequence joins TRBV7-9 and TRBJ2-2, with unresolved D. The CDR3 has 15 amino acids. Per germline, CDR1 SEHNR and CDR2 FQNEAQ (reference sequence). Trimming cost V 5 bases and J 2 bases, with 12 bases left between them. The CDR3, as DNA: TGTGCCAGCAGCCCCCCCTCGCGTAACACCGGGGAGCTGTTTTTT. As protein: CASSPPSRNTGELFF.

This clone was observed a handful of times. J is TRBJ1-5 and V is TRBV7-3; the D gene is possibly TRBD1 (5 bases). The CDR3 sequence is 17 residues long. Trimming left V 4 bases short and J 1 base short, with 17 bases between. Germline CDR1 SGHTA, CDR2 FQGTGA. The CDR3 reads CASSSRVGRRSNQPQHF. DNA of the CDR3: TGTGCCAGCAGCTCCAGGGTCGGTCGAAGAAGCAATCAGCCCCAGCATTTT.

The CDR3 sequence: CASSSRTGGIYNEQFF. The CDR3 DNA reads TGTGCCAGTAGTTCACGGACAGGGGGCATCTACAATGAGCAGTTCTTC. The rearrangement uses TRBV19 and TRBJ2-1; 11 nucleotides align to TRBD1. Trimming at V came to 5 bases and at J to 3 bases, leaving 6 bases not matched to a gene. CDR1 is LNHDA, CDR2 SQIVND, per germline (reference sequence). The CDR3 length is 16 residues.